A single sample gave rise to the 23 T cell receptor beta chains below, sequenced in a study of blood T cell repertoires in COVID-19 (dated by TCRdb to about 2020). Libraries were built with the immunoSEQ multiplex PCR assay. Here the immuneACCESS table is served through TCRdb, limited to in-frame sequences with V and J called. Missing clones are a known gap in these copies; in checked studies unresolved V genes cover under half, and the rest lacks a known reason. For this sample the table gives under 300,000 clones, of which approximately 91% were detected only once. Jointly, the top ten make up 2.1% of the sample. Source material: peripheral blood. Every receptor here comes from a woman aged 40 to 50 who had recovered from COVID-19.

The chain couples TRBV5-1 to TRBJ1-2; D not resolved. CDR1 and CDR2 (germline): SGHRS, YFSETQ. CDR3 length equals 16 residues. V was clipped by 0 bases and J by 0 bases, with 12 bases between them. The CDR3 DNA reads TGCGCCAGCAGCTTGGAGGGTGGGAGACCTAACTATGGCTACACCTTC. It yields the protein CASSLEGGRPNYGYTF.

The chain is built from TRBV6-6 and TRBJ2-1, with 10 bases that match TRBD2. The germline CDR1 and CDR2 sequences are MNHNY and SVGAGI (reference sequence). The CDR3 extends over 18 amino acids. The V segment lost 5 bases and the J segment 5 bases; nucleotides outside the gene matches: 15. The CDR3 loop reads CASSQLPGLAELNNEQFF. For the CDR3, the DNA is TGTGCCAGCAGTCAACTACCCGGACTAGCGGAGTTAAACAATGAGCAGTTCTTC.

This chain joins TRBV2 and TRBJ2-3, with unresolved D. Trimming left V 7 bases short and J 1 base short, with 9 bases between. The length of the CDR3 is 13 residues. Per germline, CDR1 SNHLY and CDR2 FYNNEI. The CDR3 nucleotides read TGTGCCAGCAACCCCGTAGGCACAGATACGCAGTATTTT. It yields the protein CASNPVGTDTQYF.

The chain joins TRBV19 to TRBJ2-7, with no clear D. This CDR3 comprises 15 residues. The germline V gene has CDR1 LNHDA and CDR2 SQIVND (reference sequence). V lost 6 bases, J lost 6 bases, and 21 bases lay in between. The CDR3, as DNA: TGTGCCAGTAGACCGAGCAACGGAGCCCGAGGCGAGCAGTACTTC. It yields the protein CASRPSNGARGEQYF. The complete variable domain, with remaining parts taken from reference TRBV19 and TRBJ2-7, reads DGGITQSPKYLFRKEGQNVTLSCEQNLNHDAMYWYRQDPGQGLRLIYYSQIVNDFQKGDIAEGYSVSREKKESFPLTVTSAQKNPTAFYLCASRPSNGARGEQYFGPGTRLTVT.

The CDR3 coding sequence is TGTGCCAGCTCGGACAGGGAGGATAATTCACCCCTCCACTTT. The encoded protein is CASSDREDNSPLHF. The J gene is TRBJ1-6, the V gene TRBV2, with TRBD1 matching over 8 bases. The CDR3 has 14 residues. V dropped 8 bases and J dropped 5; count of bases not matched to a gene: 5. In germline, CDR1 is SNHLY, CDR2 FYNNEI.

V usage is TRBV6-6 and J usage is TRBJ2-7; D is undetermined. The CDR3 spans 11 residues. With 4 bases removed from V and 9 bases from J, the gap between germline ends came to 10 bases. Germline-derived CDR1 and CDR2 are MNHNY and SVGAGI (reference sequence). The DNA for the CDR3 is TGTGCCAGCAGTTCTGGATCGGGGCAGTACTTC. Amino acid sequence: CASSSGSGQYF.

The chain has TRBV7-2 and TRBJ2-7; TRBD2 agrees at 15 bases. Germline V CDR1 and CDR2: SGHTA, FQGNSA. The CDR3 has 18 residues. Germline trimming cut 4 bases from V and 4 bases from J; bases unmatched to any gene: 11. Written as DNA, the CDR3 is TGTGCCAGCAGCTCCCCCGGGACTAGCGGGAGGACGAGTTACGAGCAGTACTTC. Translation gives CASSSPGTSGRTSYEQYF.

The sample holds many counts of this clone. The V call is TRBV6-2 or TRBV6-3, the J call TRBJ2-1, with 15 bases lining up with TRBD2. The CDR3 has 18 residues. In germline, CDR1 is MNHEY, CDR2 SVGEGT. With 6 bases clipped from V and 5 bases from J, the junction kept 11 bases outside the gene matches. CDR3 residues: CASSRLGTSGGTNNEQFF. The CDR3 DNA is TGTGCCAGCAGCCGCTTGGGGACTAGCGGGGGGACGAACAATGAGCAGTTCTTC.

The rearrangement joins TRBV11-3 to TRBJ2-5, with 7 nucleotides matching TRBD1. CDR1 and CDR2 (germline): SGHNT, YENEEA. Unmatched junction bases numbered 11, after V lost 1 base and J lost 0 bases. CDR3 length: 18 amino acids. CDR3 bases: TGTGCCAGCAGCTTAGGGGTAGGGGGCTCCCCGAACCAAGAGACCCAGTACTTC. Residues: CASSLGVGGSPNQETQYF.

J is TRBJ1-4 and V is TRBV9; D possibly corresponds to TRBD1 (6 bases). V lost 0 bases to trimming and J lost 0 bases, with 15 bases between them. The length of the CDR3 is 18 residues. Germline V gene lookup returns CDR1 SGDLS and CDR2 YYNGEE. The CDR3 loop is CASSVVGGLRSTNEKLFF. CDR3 bases: TGTGCCAGCAGCGTAGTCGGGGGGCTCCGATCAACTAATGAAAAACTGTTTTTT. The variable domain in full, with the rest retrieved from reference TRBV9 and TRBJ1-4, is DSGVTQTPKHLITATGQRVTLRCSPRSGDLSVYWYQQSLDQGLQFLIQYYNGEERAKGNILERFSAQQFPDLHSELNLSSLELGDSALYFCASSVVGGLRSTNEKLFFGSGTQLSVL.

This chain's CDR3 is CASSPRTGFVQPQHF. The CDR3, as DNA: TGTGCCAGCAGCCCCCGGACAGGGTTCGTACAGCCCCAGCATTTT. V and J are TRBV6-2 or TRBV6-3 and TRBJ1-5, with 8 positions matching TRBD1. The V gene's germline CDR1 is MNHEY and CDR2 SVGEGT. With V trimmed by 6 bases and J by 7 bases, 11 bases remained unmatched. The CDR3 consists of 15 residues.

The chain joins TRBV19 to TRBJ1-4; possibly TRBD1 for D (6 bases). Trimming cost V 10 bases and J 7 bases, with 25 bases left between them. Germline V gene data show CDR1 as LNHDA and CDR2 as SQIVND (reference sequence). This CDR3 has 16 amino acids. The CDR3 nucleotides are TGTGCCACCCGCGGGGGCCGGGAACCTTGGGGTGAAAAACTGTTTTTT. It encodes CATRGGREPWGEKLFF.

The gene calls are TRBV28 and TRBJ1-2; 9 nucleotides match TRBD1. The CDR3 extends over 13 amino acids. CDR1 is MDHEN, CDR2 SYDVKM, per germline. V gave up 6 bases and J gave up 8 bases; unmatched junction bases: 7. For the CDR3, the DNA is TGTGCCAGCAGCCCCCGGGACAGGGACGGCTACACCTTC. Translating gives CASSPRDRDGYTF.

This chain links TRBV9 with TRBJ2-1; the D gene is possibly TRBD2 (5 bases). Germline V gene lookup returns CDR1 SGDLS and CDR2 YYNGEE. V dropped 0 bases and J dropped 3 bases, with 13 bases sitting between them. The CDR3 length is 16 residues. The CDR3 DNA sequence: TGTGCCAGCAGCGTAGGAGGGAACTTTGTCTACAATGAGCAGTTCTTC. Its translation is CASSVGGNFVYNEQFF. The complete variable domain, with remaining parts taken from reference TRBV9 and TRBJ2-1, reads DSGVTQTPKHLITATGQRVTLRCSPRSGDLSVYWYQQSLDQGLQFLIQYYNGEERAKGNILERFSAQQFPDLHSELNLSSLELGDSALYFCASSVGGNFVYNEQFFGPGTRLTVL.

This chain joins TRBV19 and TRBJ2-2, with TRBD1 matching over 8 bases. Per germline, CDR1 LNHDA and CDR2 SQIVND (reference sequence). V dropped 4 bases and J dropped 1; count of bases not matched to a gene: 2. The CDR3 runs to 15 residues. CDR3 DNA: TGTGCCAGTAGTAGGGACAGGAGGAACACCGGGGAGCTGTTTTTT. Residues: CASSRDRRNTGELFF.

This clone was seen only a few times. The rearrangement joins TRBV30 to TRBJ2-1; 7 bases agree with TRBD1. The trim removed 2 bases at V and 5 bases at J, leaving 9 bases unmatched. This CDR3 has 15 amino acids. Germline V gene data show CDR1 as GTSNPN and CDR2 as SVGIG (reference sequence). In nucleotides, the CDR3 is TGTGCCTGGAGTCCCAGGGGGTCCGTTAACAATGAGCAGTTCTTC. Its translation is CAWSPRGSVNNEQFF.

This sequence joins TRBV18 and TRBJ2-1; 8 bases line up with TRBD2. J was trimmed by 8 bases and V by 1 base; bases with no gene match: 7. From germline, CDR1 is KGHSH and CDR2 LQKENI. The CDR3 loop spans 15 amino acids. The CDR3 loop is CASSPRNSGIYEQFF. CDR3 DNA: TGTGCCAGCTCACCACGTAATAGCGGGATATATGAGCAGTTCTTC.

The chain is built from TRBV3-1 (or the pseudogene TRBV3-2) and TRBJ1-5; unclear D gene. V was cut by 0 bases and J by 4 bases, with 10 bases left in between. CDR1 and CDR2 from the germline V gene are LGHDT and YNNKEL (reference sequence). The CDR3 spans 15 residues. In DNA, the CDR3 is TGTGCCAGCAGCCAAGATAATGAGGAAAATCAGCCCCAGCATTTT. Encoded protein: CASSQDNEENQPQHF.

CDR3 sequence: CAWSVRVNYGYTF. CDR3 in DNA: TGTGCCTGGAGTGTACGGGTCAACTATGGCTACACCTTC. V gene TRBV30 combines with J gene TRBJ1-2; no clear D gene. Trimming stripped 0 bases from V and 2 bases from J, with 7 bases between. Germline V gives CDR1 GTSNPN, CDR2 SVGIG (reference sequence). The CDR3 has 13 residues.

The V and J genes are TRBV10-3 and TRBJ2-6; 9 bases map to TRBD1. With 7 bases clipped from V and 2 bases from J, the junction kept 9 bases outside the gene matches. The CDR3 is 17 amino acids. Germline V lookup: CDR1 ENHRY, CDR2 SYGVKD. CDR3 amino acids: CAINPGQGLTGANVLTF. CDR3 sequence (DNA): TGTGCCATCAACCCGGGACAGGGCCTGACTGGGGCCAACGTCCTGACTTTC.

The chain links TRBV28 to TRBJ2-5, with D unresolved. The V end lost 3 bases, the J end lost 0 bases, and 8 bases lay between the germline ends. This CDR3 has 14 amino acids. Germline values: CDR1 MDHEN, CDR2 SYDVKM. Here the CDR3 DNA reads TGTGCCAGCAGTTTTCAAACATACCAAGAGACCCAGTACTTC. Translation: CASSFQTYQETQYF.

The chain is built from TRBV2 and TRBJ1-6; 10 bases fit TRBD1. The length of the CDR3 is 17 residues. After removal of 3 bases from V and 9 bases from J, the junction contained 11 bases not matched to a gene. Germline loops: CDR1 SNHLY, CDR2 FYNNEI. The CDR3 protein is CASSERAFGTGVSPLHF. The CDR3 nucleotides are TGTGCCAGCAGTGAGCGGGCCTTCGGGACAGGGGTTTCACCCCTCCACTTT.

The rearrangement links TRBV18 to TRBJ1-1; D ambiguous. V was cut by 6 bases and J by 1 base, with 6 bases left in between. Germline CDR1 is KGHSH and CDR2 is LQKENI. CDR3 length: 12 amino acids. The CDR3 DNA is TGTGCCAGCTCGACTGCGAACACTGAAGCTTTCTTT. This codes for CASSTANTEAFF.